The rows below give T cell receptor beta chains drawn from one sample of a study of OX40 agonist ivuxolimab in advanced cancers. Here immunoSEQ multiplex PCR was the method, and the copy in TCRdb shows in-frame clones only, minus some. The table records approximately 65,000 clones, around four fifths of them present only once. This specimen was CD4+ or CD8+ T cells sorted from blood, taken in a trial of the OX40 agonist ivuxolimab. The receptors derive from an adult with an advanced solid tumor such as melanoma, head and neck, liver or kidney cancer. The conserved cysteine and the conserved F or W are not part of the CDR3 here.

ASSNRLAGVTGELF | TRBJ2-2 | TRBV19
ASSRGQGEDEQY | TRBJ2-7 | TRBV9
ASSLDTGNYNEQF | TRBJ2-1 | TRBV5-4
ASKGTVTYNEQF | TRBJ2-1 | TRBV6-6
ASSLYYRGADGYT | TRBJ1-2 | TRBV6-1
ASSLRGETQY | TRBJ2-5 | TRBV7-2
ASSLGTGGQETQY | TRBJ2-5 | TRBV7-9
ASSLGQGVEKLF | TRBJ1-4 | TRBV5-1
ASSIGWRSTIAKNIQY | TRBJ2-4 | TRBV19
ASRTRGVAVDGELF | TRBJ2-2 | TRBV2
ASSRHGETAYNQPQH | TRBJ1-5 | TRBV27
ASTFTTGPHYGYT | TRBJ1-2 | TRBV28
ASSYSRPGELF | TRBJ2-2 | TRBV6-5